The 7 T cell receptor beta chains below come from one sample, sequenced in a study of shared clonotypes between healthy human individuals. CD8 cells classed as naive were CD45RO-negative and positively selected for CCR7, excluding terminally differentiated effector memory CD45RA+ cells. TCRdb's copy holds only in-frame clones and misses some; the assay was immunoSEQ multiplex PCR. This table has under 2,000,000 clones, about 95% appearing once. Material: naive CD8+ T cells sorted from blood. Every receptor here comes from a young man in good health.

This clone appeared a single time. Other DNA variants within this sample encode the same CDR3. The rearrangement uses TRBV12-5 and TRBJ2-7; weak D call: TRBD1 (5 bases). This CDR3 has 13 residues. Trimming removed 3 bases at V and 0 bases at J, with 6 bases between. Germline CDR1 is LGHNT and CDR2 is FRNRAP. CDR3 residues: CASGLGVSYEQYF. Written as DNA, the CDR3 is TGTGCTAGTGGTTTAGGGGTCTCCTACGAGCAGTACTTC.

To note about this clone: An end of the junction differs from the germline gene, which may be a read error. The rearrangement links TRBV7-7 to TRBJ2-3; D might be TRBD1 or TRBD2, each matching 5 bases. The germline CDR1 and CDR2 sequences are SSHAT and FNYEAQ (reference sequence). This CDR3 comprises 13 residues. The CDR3 bases are TGTGCTAGCAGCCCCGGGGCTCTGGATACGCAGTATTTT. Amino acid sequence: CASSPGALDTQYF. Supplemented by reference TRBV7-7 and TRBJ2-3, the full variable domain reads GAGVSQSPRYKVTKRGQDVTLRCDPISSHATLYWYQQALGQGPEFLTYFNYEAQPDKSGLPSDRFSAERPEGSISTLTIQRTEQRDSAMYRCASSPGALDTQYFGPGTRLTVL.

This chain joins TRBV7-9 and TRBJ2-2; the match to TRBD1 covers 8 bases. The length of the CDR3 is 17 residues. The V gene's germline CDR1 is SEHNR and CDR2 FQNEAQ (reference sequence). V dropped 3 bases and J dropped 7; count of bases not matched to a gene: 13. CDR3 in DNA: TGTGCCAGCAGCTTTCATGGGGGACAGGATTATAGCGGGGAGCTGTTTTTT. Translated: CASSFHGGQDYSGELFF.

This clone has just one count. This rearrangement joins TRBV6-6 to TRBJ1-1; 9 bases line up with TRBD1. The CDR3 is made up of 14 amino acids. Germline V CDR1 and CDR2: MNHNY, SVGAGI (reference sequence). V dropped 7 bases and J dropped 1; count of bases not matched to a gene: 4. CDR3 bases: TGTGCCAGCAACCCACAGGGGGCGAACACTGAAGCTTTCTTT. Translated: CASNPQGANTEAFF.

The rearrangement joins TRBV7-9 to TRBJ1-4; D remains ambiguous. The CDR3 loop spans 12 amino acids. V lost 4 bases and J 8 bases, leaving 8 bases between the germline ends. The germline V gene encodes CDR1 SEHNR and CDR2 FQNEAQ (reference sequence). The CDR3 DNA reads as TGTGCCAGCAGCTCCGCGGCCGAAAAACTGTTTTTT. Residues: CASSSAAEKLFF.

With regard to this clone: Other DNA sequences in the sample encode the same CDR3. The chain has TRBV7-9 and TRBJ1-4; D is perhaps TRBD1 (5 bases). Trimming took 1 base from V and 8 from J, leaving 11 bases between them. From germline, CDR1 is SEHNR and CDR2 FQNEAQ (reference sequence). The CDR3 loop spans 14 amino acids. The DNA for the CDR3 is TGTGCCAGCAGCTTAGGGCAGGGAGGCGAAAAACTGTTTTTT. Encoded protein: CASSLGQGGEKLFF.

This clone was counted only a few times. The chain recombines TRBV6-6 with TRBJ1-6; 11 nucleotides align to TRBD1. V dropped 5 bases and J dropped 7; count of bases not matched to a gene: 7. The CDR3 has 16 amino acids. Germline-derived CDR1 and CDR2 are MNHNY and SVGAGI (reference sequence). The CDR3 coding sequence is TGTGCCAGCAGTGGCGACGGGACAGGGGGAAATTCACCCCTCCACTTT. It is translated as CASSGDGTGGNSPLHF.